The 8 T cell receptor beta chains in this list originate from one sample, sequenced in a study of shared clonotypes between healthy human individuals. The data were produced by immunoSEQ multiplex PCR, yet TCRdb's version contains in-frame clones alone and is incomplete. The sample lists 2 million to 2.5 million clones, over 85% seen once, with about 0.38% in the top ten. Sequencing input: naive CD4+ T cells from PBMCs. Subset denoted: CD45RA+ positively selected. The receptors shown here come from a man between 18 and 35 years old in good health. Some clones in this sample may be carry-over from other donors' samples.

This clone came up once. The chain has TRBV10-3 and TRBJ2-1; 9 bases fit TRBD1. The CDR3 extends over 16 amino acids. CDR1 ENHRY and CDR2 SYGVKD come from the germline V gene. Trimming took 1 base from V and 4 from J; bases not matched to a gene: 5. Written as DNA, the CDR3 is TGTGCCATCAGTGAGTTCGGGACAGGGATATACAATGAGCAGTTCTTC. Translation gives CAISEFGTGIYNEQFF.

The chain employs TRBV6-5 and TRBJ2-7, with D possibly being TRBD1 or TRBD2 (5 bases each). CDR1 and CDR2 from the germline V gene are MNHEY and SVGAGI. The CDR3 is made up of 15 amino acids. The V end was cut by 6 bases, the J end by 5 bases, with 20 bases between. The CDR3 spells CASRERGRGHHEQYF. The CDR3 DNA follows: TGTGCCAGCAGGGAAAGGGGACGGGGCCATCACGAGCAGTACTTC.

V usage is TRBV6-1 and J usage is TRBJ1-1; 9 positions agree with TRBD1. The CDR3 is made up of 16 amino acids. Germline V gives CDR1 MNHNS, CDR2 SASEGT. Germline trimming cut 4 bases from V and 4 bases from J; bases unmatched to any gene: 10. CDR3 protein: CASSARDRASGTEAFF. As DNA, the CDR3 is TGTGCCAGCAGTGCCCGGGACAGGGCTTCAGGCACTGAAGCTTTCTTT.

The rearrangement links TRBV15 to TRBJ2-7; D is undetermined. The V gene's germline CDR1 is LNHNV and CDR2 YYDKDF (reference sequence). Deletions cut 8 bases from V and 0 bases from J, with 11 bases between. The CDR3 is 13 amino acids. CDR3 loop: CATGPRASYEQYF. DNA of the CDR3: TGTGCCACCGGGCCGAGAGCCTCCTACGAGCAGTACTTC. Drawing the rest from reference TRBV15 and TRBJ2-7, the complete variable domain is DAMVIQNPRYQVTQFGKPVTLSCSQTLNHNVMYWYQQKSSQAPKLLFHYYDKDFNNEADTPDNFQSRRPNTSFCFLDIRSPGLGDTAMYLCATGPRASYEQYFGPGTRLTVT.

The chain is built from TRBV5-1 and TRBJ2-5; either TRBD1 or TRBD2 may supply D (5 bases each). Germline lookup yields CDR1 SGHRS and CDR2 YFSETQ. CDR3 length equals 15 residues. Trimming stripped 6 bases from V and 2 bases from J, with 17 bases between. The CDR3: CASISGIGHQETQYF. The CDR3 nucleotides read TGCGCCAGCATATCGGGGATAGGACATCAAGAGACCCAGTACTTC.

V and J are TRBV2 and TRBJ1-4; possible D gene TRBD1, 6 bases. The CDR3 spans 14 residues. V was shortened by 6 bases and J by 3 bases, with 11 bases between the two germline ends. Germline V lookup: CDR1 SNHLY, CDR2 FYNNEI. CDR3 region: CASRSGTSNEKLFF. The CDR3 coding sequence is TGTGCCAGCAGATCCGGGACATCTAATGAAAAACTGTTTTTT.

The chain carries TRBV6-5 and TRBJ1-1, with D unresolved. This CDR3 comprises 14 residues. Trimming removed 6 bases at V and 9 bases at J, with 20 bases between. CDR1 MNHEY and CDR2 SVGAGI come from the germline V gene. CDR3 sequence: CASRVKGITAKAFF. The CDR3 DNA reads TGTGCCAGCAGGGTTAAAGGGATCACCGCGAAAGCTTTCTTT.

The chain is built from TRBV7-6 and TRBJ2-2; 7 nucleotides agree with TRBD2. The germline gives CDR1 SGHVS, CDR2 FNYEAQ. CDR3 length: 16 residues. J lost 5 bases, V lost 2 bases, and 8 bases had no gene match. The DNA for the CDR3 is TGTGCCAGCAGCTTACAAGCGGGACTTGGGACCGGGGAGCTGTTTTTT. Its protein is CASSLQAGLGTGELFF.